Detailed here is one T cell receptor beta chain. Source study methods: Reference gene primer amplification yielded estimated nucleated cell counts. This table comes from immunoSEQ multiplex PCR, and its TCRdb copy is limited to in-frame clones, with some not included. V, J and clone size are those of that table, while D and trimming were read from the DNA. The sample consists of about 480,000 clones, 80% to 90% of them appearing once. The sample is drawn from a study of blood T cell repertoires in COVID-19. Study-level information: Sources were T cells, B-cell-depleted T cells, or PBMCs; the material itself was cDNA or gDNA.

The CDR3 is made up of 16 amino acids. Germline CDR1 MNHNY, CDR2 SVGAGI (reference sequence). With V trimmed by 2 bases and J by 7 bases, 8 bases remained unmatched. Sequencing was carried out using peripheral blood. The chain combines TRBV6-6 with TRBJ1-6; the match to TRBD1 covers 7 bases. This sequence was found in a woman in her twenties or thirties with acute or convalescent COVID-19. Written as DNA, the CDR3 is TGTGCCAGCAGTTACCCGACCGACAGGGAGAATTCACCCCTCCACTTT. It codes for CASSYPTDRENSPLHF.